The T cell receptor beta chain under discussion was sequenced for a study of neurological immune-mediated disorders. Over 160 million TCR-beta sequences from 15-18 subjects came from every sequencing run. From the 5' RACE reads, TCRdb called clonotypes with MiXCR, one entry per CDR3 protein. The table has some 16,000 distinct CDR3 sequences, 20% to 25% seen once. The CDR3 extends over 14 amino acids. The germline CDR1 and CDR2 sequences are SEHNR and FQNEAQ (reference sequence). The ends lost 0 bases at V and 3 bases at J; junction bases unmatched: 2. Specimen: PBMCs. The TCR was taken from a man aged 45 to 65 in good health. V is TRBV7-9 and J is TRBJ2-7; 7 nucleotides match TRBD2. The CDR3 loop reads CASSLAAGVYEQYF. In DNA form, the CDR3 reads TGTGCCAGCAGCTTAGCTGCGGGAGTCTACGAGCAGTACTTC.